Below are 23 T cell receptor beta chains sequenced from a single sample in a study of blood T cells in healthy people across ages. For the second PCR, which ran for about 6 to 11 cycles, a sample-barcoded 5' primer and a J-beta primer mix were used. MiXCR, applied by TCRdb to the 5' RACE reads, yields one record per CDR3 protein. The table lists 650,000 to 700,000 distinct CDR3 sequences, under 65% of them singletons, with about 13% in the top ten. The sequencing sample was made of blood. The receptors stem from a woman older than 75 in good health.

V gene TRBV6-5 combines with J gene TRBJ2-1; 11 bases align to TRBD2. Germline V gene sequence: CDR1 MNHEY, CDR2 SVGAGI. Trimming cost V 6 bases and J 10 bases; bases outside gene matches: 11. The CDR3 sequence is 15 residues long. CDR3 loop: CASRDLAGGRTEQFF. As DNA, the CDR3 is TGTGCCAGCAGAGACCTAGCGGGGGGTCGGACGGAGCAGTTCTTC.

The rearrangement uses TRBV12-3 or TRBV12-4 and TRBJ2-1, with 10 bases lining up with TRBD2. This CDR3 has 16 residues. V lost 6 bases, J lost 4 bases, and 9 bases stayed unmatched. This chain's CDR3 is CASRRFGLAEYNEQFF. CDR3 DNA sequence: TGTGCCAGCAGACGATTCGGACTAGCGGAATACAATGAGCAGTTCTTC.

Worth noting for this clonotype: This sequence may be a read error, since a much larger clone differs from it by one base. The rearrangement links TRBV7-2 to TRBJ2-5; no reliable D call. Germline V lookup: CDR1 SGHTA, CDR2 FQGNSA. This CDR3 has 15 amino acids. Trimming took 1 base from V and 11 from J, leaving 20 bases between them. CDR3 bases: TGTGCCAGCAGCTTAGTGCATAGTATTGACAATGAGCAGTACTTC. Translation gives CASSLVHSIDNEQYF.

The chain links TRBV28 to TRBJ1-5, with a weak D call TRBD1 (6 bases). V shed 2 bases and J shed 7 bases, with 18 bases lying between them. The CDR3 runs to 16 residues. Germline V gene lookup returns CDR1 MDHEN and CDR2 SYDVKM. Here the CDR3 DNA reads TGTGCCAGCAGTTTACGAGGGGGTAATCAGGTCCAGCCCCAGCATTTT. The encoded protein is CASSLRGGNQVQPQHF.

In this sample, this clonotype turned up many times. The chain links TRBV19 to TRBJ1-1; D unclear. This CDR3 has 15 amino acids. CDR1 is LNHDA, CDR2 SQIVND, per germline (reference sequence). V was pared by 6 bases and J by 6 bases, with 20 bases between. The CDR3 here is CASSPTRPRTAEAFF. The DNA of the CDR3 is TGTGCCAGTAGCCCCACCCGGCCGCGGACGGCTGAAGCTTTCTTT.

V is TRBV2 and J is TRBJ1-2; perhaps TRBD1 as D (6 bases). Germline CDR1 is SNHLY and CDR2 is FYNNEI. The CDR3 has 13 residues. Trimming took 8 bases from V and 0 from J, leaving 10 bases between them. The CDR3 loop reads CASEDRSNYGYTF. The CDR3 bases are TGTGCCAGCGAGGACAGATCTAACTATGGCTACACCTTC.

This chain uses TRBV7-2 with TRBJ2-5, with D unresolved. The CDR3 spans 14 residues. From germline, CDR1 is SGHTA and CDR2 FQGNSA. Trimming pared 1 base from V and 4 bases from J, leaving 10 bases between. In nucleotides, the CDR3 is TGTGCCAGCAGCTTAGTGGGGATGCGAGAGACCCAGTACTTC. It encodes CASSLVGMRETQYF.

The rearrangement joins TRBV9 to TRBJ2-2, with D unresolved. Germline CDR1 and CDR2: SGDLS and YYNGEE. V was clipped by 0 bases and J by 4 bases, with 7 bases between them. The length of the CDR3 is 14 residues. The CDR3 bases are TGTGCCAGCAGCGTAGTGGCAGCCACCGGGGAGCTGTTTTTT. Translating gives CASSVVAATGELFF.

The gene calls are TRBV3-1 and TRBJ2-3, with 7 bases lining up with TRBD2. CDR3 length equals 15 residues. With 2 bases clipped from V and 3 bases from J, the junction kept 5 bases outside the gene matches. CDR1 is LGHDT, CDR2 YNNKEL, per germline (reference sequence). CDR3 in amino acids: CASSQTGGRTDTQYF. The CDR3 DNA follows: TGTGCCAGCAGCCAAACCGGGGGGAGAACAGATACGCAGTATTTT.

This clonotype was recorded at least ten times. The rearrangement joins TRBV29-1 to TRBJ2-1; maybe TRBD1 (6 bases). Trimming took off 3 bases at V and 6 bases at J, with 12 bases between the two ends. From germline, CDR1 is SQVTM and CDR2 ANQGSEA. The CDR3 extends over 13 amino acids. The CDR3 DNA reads TGCAGCGTTGACAGGGGTCGGGGCAATGAGCAGTTCTTC. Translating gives CSVDRGRGNEQFF.

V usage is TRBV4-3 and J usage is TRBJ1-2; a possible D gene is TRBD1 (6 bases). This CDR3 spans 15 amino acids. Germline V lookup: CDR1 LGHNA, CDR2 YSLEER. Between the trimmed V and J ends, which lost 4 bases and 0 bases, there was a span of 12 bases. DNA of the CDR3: TGCGCCAGCAGCCTAGAGGACAGCCCTAACTATGGCTACACCTTC. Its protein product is CASSLEDSPNYGYTF.

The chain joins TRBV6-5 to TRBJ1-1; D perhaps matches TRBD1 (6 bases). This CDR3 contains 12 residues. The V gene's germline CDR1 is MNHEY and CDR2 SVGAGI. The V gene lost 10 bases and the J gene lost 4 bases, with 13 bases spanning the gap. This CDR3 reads CATGGGVTEAFF. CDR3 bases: TGTGCCACAGGAGGGGGGGTCACTGAAGCTTTCTTT.

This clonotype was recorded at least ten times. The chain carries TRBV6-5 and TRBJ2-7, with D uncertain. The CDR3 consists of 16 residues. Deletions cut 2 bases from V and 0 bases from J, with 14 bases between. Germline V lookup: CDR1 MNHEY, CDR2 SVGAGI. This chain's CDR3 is CASSYGWTRASYEQYF. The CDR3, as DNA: TGTGCCAGCAGTTACGGATGGACCCGGGCCTCCTACGAGCAGTACTTC.

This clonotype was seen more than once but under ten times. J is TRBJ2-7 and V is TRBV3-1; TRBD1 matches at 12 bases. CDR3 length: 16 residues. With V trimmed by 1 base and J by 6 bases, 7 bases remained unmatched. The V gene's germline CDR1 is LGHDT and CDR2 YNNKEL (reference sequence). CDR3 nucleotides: TGTGCCAGCAGCCAAGCCAAAGGGACAGGGGGCTCCGAGCAGTACTTC. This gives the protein CASSQAKGTGGSEQYF.

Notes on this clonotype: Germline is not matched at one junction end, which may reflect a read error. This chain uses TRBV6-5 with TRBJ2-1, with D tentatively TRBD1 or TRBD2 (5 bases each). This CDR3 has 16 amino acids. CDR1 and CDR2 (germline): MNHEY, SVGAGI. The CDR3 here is CAGRPGRDQRLSEQFF. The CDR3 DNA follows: TGTGCCGGCAGACCGGGACGGGACCAGCGCCTCAGTGAGCAGTTCTTC.

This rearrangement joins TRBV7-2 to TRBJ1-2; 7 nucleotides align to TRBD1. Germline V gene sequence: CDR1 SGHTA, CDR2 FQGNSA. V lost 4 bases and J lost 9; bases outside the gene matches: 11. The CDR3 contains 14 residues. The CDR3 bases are TGTGCCAGCAGCTCAGGGGGGGGACGGCTTCGCTACACCTTC. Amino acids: CASSSGGGRLRYTF.

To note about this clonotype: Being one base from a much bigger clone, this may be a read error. The CDR3 loop is CASSQDAGLVFSYNEQFF. The CDR3 DNA reads as TGTGCCAGCAGCCAAGACGCGGGACTAGTATTCTCCTACAATGAGCAGTTCTTC. This chain joins TRBV3-1 and TRBJ2-1, with 8 bases matching TRBD2. Trimming cost V 0 bases and J 0 bases; bases outside gene matches: 7. The CDR3 extends over 18 amino acids. Germline values: CDR1 LGHDT, CDR2 YNNKEL (reference sequence).

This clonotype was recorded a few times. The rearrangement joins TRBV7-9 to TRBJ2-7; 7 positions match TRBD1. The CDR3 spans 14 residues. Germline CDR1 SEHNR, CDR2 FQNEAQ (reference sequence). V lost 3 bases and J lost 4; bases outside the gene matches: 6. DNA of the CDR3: TGTGCCAGCAGCTTCGGACAGGTCCAATACGAGCAGTACTTC. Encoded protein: CASSFGQVQYEQYF.

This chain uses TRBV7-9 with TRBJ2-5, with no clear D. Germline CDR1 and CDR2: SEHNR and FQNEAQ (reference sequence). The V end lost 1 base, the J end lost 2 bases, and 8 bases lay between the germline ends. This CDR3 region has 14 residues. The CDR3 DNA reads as TGTGCCAGCAGCTTAGATCTGGGACAAGAGACCCAGTACTTC. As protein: CASSLDLGQETQYF.

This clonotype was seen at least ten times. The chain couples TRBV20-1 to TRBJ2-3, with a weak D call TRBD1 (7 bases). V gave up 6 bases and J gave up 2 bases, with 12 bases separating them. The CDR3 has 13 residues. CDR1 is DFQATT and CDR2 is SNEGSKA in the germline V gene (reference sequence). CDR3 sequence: CSALRGDTDTQYF. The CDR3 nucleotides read TGCAGTGCGCTCAGGGGGGACACAGATACGCAGTATTTT.

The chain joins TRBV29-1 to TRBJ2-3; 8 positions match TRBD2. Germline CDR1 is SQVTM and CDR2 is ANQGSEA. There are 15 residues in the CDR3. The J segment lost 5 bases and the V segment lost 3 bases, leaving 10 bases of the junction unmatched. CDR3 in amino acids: CSVDLFAGGGDTQYF. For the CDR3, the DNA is TGCAGCGTTGATTTGTTCGCGGGAGGCGGAGATACGCAGTATTTT.

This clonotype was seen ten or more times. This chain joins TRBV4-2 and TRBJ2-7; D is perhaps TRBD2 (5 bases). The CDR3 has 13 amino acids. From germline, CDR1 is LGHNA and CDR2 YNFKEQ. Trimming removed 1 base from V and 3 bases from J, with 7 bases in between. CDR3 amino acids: CASSQVRGYEQYF. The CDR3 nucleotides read TGTGCCAGCAGCCAAGTCCGGGGCTACGAGCAGTACTTC.

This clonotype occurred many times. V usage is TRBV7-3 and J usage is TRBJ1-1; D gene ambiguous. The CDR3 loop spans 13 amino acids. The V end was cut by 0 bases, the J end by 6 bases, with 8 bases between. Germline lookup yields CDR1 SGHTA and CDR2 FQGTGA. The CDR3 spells CASSLTPRSEAFF. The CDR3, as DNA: TGTGCCAGCAGCTTAACCCCTCGCTCTGAAGCTTTCTTT.